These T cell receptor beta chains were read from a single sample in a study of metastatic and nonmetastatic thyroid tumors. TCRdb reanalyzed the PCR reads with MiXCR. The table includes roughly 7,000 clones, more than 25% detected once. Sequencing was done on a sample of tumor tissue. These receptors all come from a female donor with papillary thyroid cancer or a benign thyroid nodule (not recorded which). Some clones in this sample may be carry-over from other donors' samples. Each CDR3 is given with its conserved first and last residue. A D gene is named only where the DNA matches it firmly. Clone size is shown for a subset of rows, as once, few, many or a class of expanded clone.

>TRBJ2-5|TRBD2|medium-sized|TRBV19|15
CASSFSRGTQETQYF
TGTGCCAGTAGTTTTTCGCGGGGGACCCAAGAGACCCAGTACTTC
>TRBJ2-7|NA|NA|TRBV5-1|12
CASSLGGEEQYF
TGCGCCAGCAGCTTGGGTGGGGAGGAGCAGTACTTC
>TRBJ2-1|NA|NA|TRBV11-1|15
CASRSGRVGYNEQFF
TGTGCCAGCAGATCAGGAAGGGTGGGTTACAATGAGCAGTTCTTC
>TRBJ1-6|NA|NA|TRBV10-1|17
CASSDPGTPPEDSPLHF
TGCGCCAGCAGTGATCCCGGGACTCCCCCGGAGGATTCACCCCTCCACTTT
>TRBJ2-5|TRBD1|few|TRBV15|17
CATSRDPRTGDFGTQYF
TGTGCCACCAGCAGAGATCCCAGGACAGGGGACTTTGGGACCCAGTACTTC
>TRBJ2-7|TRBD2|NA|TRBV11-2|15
CASSFGLESSYEQYF
TGTGCCAGCAGCTTTGGACTAGAGAGCTCCTACGAGCAGTACTTC
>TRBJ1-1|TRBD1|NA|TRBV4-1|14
CASRARGLGTEAFF
TGCGCCAGCAGGGCGAGGGGGCTCGGCACTGAAGCTTTCTTT
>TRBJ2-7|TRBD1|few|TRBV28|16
CASSLWRTGLGYEQYF
TGTGCCAGCAGTTTATGGCGGACAGGGTTAGGCTACGAGCAGTACTTC
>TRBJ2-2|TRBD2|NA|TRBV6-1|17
CASSGSGTSGRTGELFF
TGTGCCAGCAGTGGCTCCGGGACTAGCGGGAGAACCGGGGAGCTGTTTTTT
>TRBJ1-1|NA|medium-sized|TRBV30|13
CACSGGEDTEAFF
TGTGCCTGCTCCGGCGGGGAGGACACTGAAGCTTTCTTT
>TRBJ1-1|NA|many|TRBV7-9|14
CASIYVVGRTEAFF
TGTGCCAGCATATATGTCGTTGGGAGAACTGAAGCTTTCTTT
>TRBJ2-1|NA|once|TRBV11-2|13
CASSSPPQAEQFF
TGTGCCAGCAGCTCACCCCCCCAGGCAGAGCAGTTCTTC
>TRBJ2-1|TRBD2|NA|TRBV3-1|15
CASSQGWGGFDEQFF
TGTGCCAGCAGCCAAGGGTGGGGGGGTTTCGATGAGCAGTTCTTC
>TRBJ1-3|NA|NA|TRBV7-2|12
CASSHSQNTIYF
TGTGCCAGCAGCCACTCCCAAAACACCATATATTTT
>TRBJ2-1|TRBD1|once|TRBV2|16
CASSAQGAGSYNEQFF
TGTGCCAGCAGTGCCCAGGGGGCAGGGTCCTACAATGAGCAGTTCTTC
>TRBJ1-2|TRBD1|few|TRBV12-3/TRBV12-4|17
CASSLNEAGQGEGGYTF
TGTGCCAGCAGTTTAAATGAGGCGGGACAGGGAGAGGGTGGCTACACCTTC
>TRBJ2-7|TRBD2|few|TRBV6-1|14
CASSEQWGGYEQYF
TGTGCCAGCAGTGAGCAGTGGGGGGGGTACGAGCAGTACTTC
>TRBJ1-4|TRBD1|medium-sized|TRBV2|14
CASIPTGMGEKLFF
TGTGCCAGCATCCCGACAGGGATGGGAGAAAAACTGTTTTTT
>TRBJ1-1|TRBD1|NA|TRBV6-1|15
CASSEAEDRGTEAFF
TGTGCCAGCAGTGAAGCGGAGGACAGGGGGACTGAAGCTTTCTTT
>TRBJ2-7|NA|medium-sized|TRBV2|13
CASSVPVTYEQYF
TGTGCCAGCAGTGTCCCGGTGACCTACGAGCAGTACTTC
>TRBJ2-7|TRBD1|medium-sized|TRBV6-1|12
CASTGGFNEQYF
TGTGCCAGCACAGGGGGCTTCAACGAGCAGTACTTC
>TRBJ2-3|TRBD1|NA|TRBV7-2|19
CASSFVVGNRGRPPDTQYF
TGTGCCAGCAGCTTTGTGGTGGGGAACAGGGGGCGTCCACCAGATACGCAGTATTTT
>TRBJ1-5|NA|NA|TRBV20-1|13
CSARAGTNQPQHF
TGCAGTGCTAGGGCAGGGACCAATCAGCCCCAGCATTTT